The rows below give T cell receptor beta chains drawn from one sample of a study of cytomegalovirus exposure and HLA in healthy donors. Using immunoSEQ multiplex PCR, the repertoire was profiled, and TCRdb retains in-frame clones only, with some absent. Among 210,000 or so clones, 60% to 85% were seen once, and the ten largest hold 15% to 19%. Sequenced: PBMCs. The receptor source for this set is a man aged 35-49 years in good health and CMV-seronegative. The CDR3 runs from the conserved cysteine through the conserved F or W. The D gene is left open where the match is weak. For some rows the clone size is stated as once, few or many, or as a class when expanded; others skip it.

j_call | v_call | d_call | clone_size | cdr3_aa | cdr3_nt
TRBJ2-7 | TRBV28 | NA | NA | CASKGDPSLSYEQYF | TGTGCCAGCAAAGGGGATCCTTCCCTTTCCTACGAGCAGTACTTC
TRBJ1-5 | TRBV29-1 | NA | NA | CSVESPGQGQPQHF | TGCAGCGTTGAATCCCCGGGACAAGGGCAGCCCCAGCATTTT
TRBJ2-4 | TRBV10-2 | NA | NA | CASSEGGALAKNIQYF | TGCGCCAGCAGTGAAGGAGGGGCACTAGCCAAAAACATTCAGTACTTC
TRBJ1-1 | TRBV29-1 | NA | NA | CSVRARWGNTEAFF | TGCAGCGTCAGGGCGAGGTGGGGGAACACTGAAGCTTTCTTT
TRBJ2-7 | TRBV4-2 | TRBD2 | NA | CASSLGLAGGPSSSYEQYF | TGTGCCAGCAGCCTGGGACTAGCGGGGGGACCCTCGAGCTCCTACGAGCAGTACTTC
TRBJ1-1 | TRBV7-9 | NA | NA | CSSSLLAGYMNTEAFF | TGTTCCAGCAGCCTACTAGCAGGCTACATGAACACTGAAGCTTTCTTT
TRBJ1-5 | TRBV6-6 | NA | NA | CASHFESNQPQHF | TGTGCCAGCCACTTTGAAAGCAATCAGCCCCAGCATTTT
TRBJ1-5 | TRBV4-1 | NA | once | CASSQEGGRGSNQPQHF | TGCGCCAGCAGCCAAGAAGGAGGCAGGGGAAGCAATCAGCCCCAGCATTTT
TRBJ1-6 | TRBV27 | NA | NA | CASSLAGLGNSPLHF | TGTGCCAGCAGTTTAGCAGGGTTGGGTAATTCACCCCTCCACTTT
TRBJ1-2 | TRBV27 | TRBD1 | NA | CASIITGTEALNYGYTF | TGTGCCAGCATTATTACCGGGACAGAAGCCTTGAACTATGGCTACACCTTC
TRBJ2-5 | TRBV15 | NA | NA | CATSRDQYETQYF | TGTGCCACCAGCAGAGATCAGTACGAGACCCAGTACTTC
TRBJ2-1 | TRBV5-1 | NA | NA | CASSLIAGDNEQFF | TGCGCCAGCAGCTTGATCGCCGGTGACAATGAGCAGTTCTTC
TRBJ2-7 | TRBV19 | NA | NA | CASNRKVRNYEQYF | TGTGCCAGTAATCGGAAAGTCAGGAACTACGAGCAGTACTTC
TRBJ1-1 | TRBV7-2 | TRBD1 | once | CASSTRQGRSTEAFF | TGTGCCAGCAGCACCCGACAGGGTCGGAGCACTGAAGCTTTCTTT
TRBJ1-1 | TRBV5-1 | TRBD1 | NA | CASSPQGQGTPEAFF | TGCGCCAGCAGCCCGCAGGGACAGGGGACCCCTGAAGCTTTCTTT
TRBJ1-4 | TRBV14 | NA | NA | CASSPRRATNEKLFF | TGTGCCAGCAGCCCCCGACGGGCAACTAATGAAAAACTGTTTTTT
TRBJ2-3 | TRBV5-6 | TRBD1 | NA | CASSLDLRGPYTQYF | TGTGCCAGCAGCTTGGACCTCAGGGGGCCTTATACGCAGTATTTT
TRBJ2-2 | TRBV18 | NA | once | CASSPSRGSPGELFF | TGTGCCAGCTCACCATCAAGGGGCTCGCCCGGGGAGCTGTTTTTT
TRBJ2-1 | TRBV7-6 | TRBD1 | NA | CASSVLPGGYNEQFF | TGTGCCAGCAGCGTCCTACCAGGGGGTTACAATGAGCAGTTCTTC
TRBJ2-3 | TRBV19 | TRBD1 | NA | CASSLQQGDTQYF | TGTGCCAGTAGTCTCCAACAGGGGGATACGCAGTATTTT
TRBJ1-5 | TRBV2 | NA | NA | CASRTGRQGNQPQHF | TGTGCCAGCAGGACCGGTCGACAGGGCAATCAGCCCCAGCATTTT
TRBJ1-1 | TRBV29-1 | NA | NA | CSVAAGQTTEAFF | TGCAGCGTCGCTGCAGGACAGACCACTGAAGCTTTCTTT
TRBJ2-1 | TRBV7-2 | TRBD1 | NA | CASSLLGQYNEQFF | TGTGCCAGCAGCTTGCTGGGACAGTACAATGAGCAGTTCTTC
TRBJ2-2 | TRBV7-9 | NA | once | CASTPGRLILESGELFF | TGTGCCAGCACTCCAGGGCGGCTTATCCTCGAATCCGGGGAGCTGTTTTTT